The clone carrying this T cell receptor beta chain appeared a few times. Antigen unknown. The data derive from a study of response to subunit inactivated influenza vaccine. The study, taken as a whole, reports: The authors suggested that few new T cells are recruited per seasonal influenza vaccination.

MiXCR was run by TCRdb on the RT-PCR reads, yielding one entry per CDR3 protein. The table records 650,000 to 800,000 distinct CDR3 sequences, approximately 17% of them present only once. The material was PBMCs from blood, obtained more than 4 days after vaccination. This sequence was found in a man between 50 and 59 years old who received an inactivated influenza vaccine.

The CDR3 region has the DNA TGTGCCAGCAGTAGACAGGGGCAGCCCCAGCATTTT. It is translated as CASSRQGQPQHF. V is TRBV6-5 and J is TRBJ1-5; 8 bases are shared with TRBD1. Germline V gives CDR1 MNHEY, CDR2 SVGAGI. The CDR3 extends over 12 amino acids. Trimming cost V 5 bases and J 7 bases; bases outside gene matches: 1.